These T cell receptor beta chains were read from a single sample in a study of cytomegalovirus exposure and HLA in healthy donors. TCRdb keeps only in-frame clones here, not all; method: immunoSEQ multiplex PCR. The sample includes 200,000 to 250,000 clones, 76% of them seen just once. Sequenced sample: PBMCs. The receptors shown here come from a man aged 18 to 29 in good health and CMV-seronegative. The conserved cysteine and the conserved F or W are not part of the CDR3 here. Size values are once, few and many counts, or a class for expanded clones, and some rows have none.

NA TRBJ2-1 TRBV4-2 ASSQGDGGKVNEQF
once NA TRBV7-8 ASSLDRGYEQY
NA TRBJ1-5 TRBV9 ASGDRYKEGALKVAQH
NA TRBJ2-1 TRBV7-9 ASSGPSGSSYNEQF
NA TRBJ2-2 TRBV7-3 ASSPGGGLAATGELF
NA TRBJ1-1 TRBV5-1 ASSTGTGTEAF
NA TRBJ2-7 TRBV13 ASSRSGGGSYEQY
NA TRBJ2-2 TRBV2 ANAGTGSGELF
NA TRBJ2-2 TRBV2 ASSEWDSRNTGELF
NA TRBJ1-1 TRBV18 ASSPQGYAEAF
few TRBJ2-7 TRBV29-1 SVGQGQNEQY
once TRBJ2-7 TRBV6-5 ASTTTSGRIYEQY
NA TRBJ1-2 TRBV5-1 ASSLESGGHRGYT
few TRBJ1-6 TRBV7-8 ASSLTNNSPLH
NA NA TRBV25-1 ASSDALSYEQY
NA TRBJ2-7 TRBV7-9 ASSLSLAAMYEQY
once TRBJ2-2 TRBV4-1 ASSHSSRAGELF
NA TRBJ2-7 TRBV5-8 ASSSGQGGWRGPSSYEQY
NA TRBJ2-3 TRBV5-1 ASKWASTDTQY
NA TRBJ2-7 TRBV5-6 ASSDPGQGMNEQY
NA TRBJ1-1 TRBV7-6 ASSKEDRVLMNTEAF
NA TRBJ2-7 TRBV7-9 ASSRRGYEQY
NA TRBJ1-4 TRBV5-1 ASSSGTANEKLF
NA TRBJ1-5 TRBV28 ASSSTRAYSNQPQH
once TRBJ2-1 TRBV15 ATGKGRQADEQF
NA TRBJ2-3 TRBV7-6 ASSLQGGDTQY
few TRBJ1-2 TRBV28 ASSMGQFYGYT
NA TRBJ2-7 TRBV10-3 AISVKQSPYEQY
NA TRBJ2-3 TRBV27 ASSRGTDTQY
NA TRBJ1-2 TRBV2 ASSEWGANYGYT
few TRBJ1-1 TRBV27 ASSQQTGWDTEAF
NA TRBJ1-5 TRBV30 AWSVAHSNQPQH
NA TRBJ2-3 TRBV5-1 ASSSTGRYSTDTQY
NA TRBJ2-3 TRBV29-1 SATGTGGTDTQY
NA TRBJ2-1 TRBV27 ASSLGASWSEQF
NA TRBJ1-3 TRBV5-5 ASSRTRPGGSGNTIY
NA TRBJ1-4 TRBV27 ASSPRKTATNEKLF
NA TRBJ2-7 TRBV6-6 ASRYTYAAYEQY
NA TRBJ2-2 TRBV7-9 ASSHRDRGTGELF
few TRBJ2-7 TRBV30 AWSGDRRVRYEQY
NA TRBJ1-3 TRBV6-5 ASSYYEGGNTIY
few TRBJ2-3 TRBV4-1 ASSQERGSTDTQY
few TRBJ1-5 TRBV2 ASMAGLYSNQPQH
once TRBJ2-1 TRBV2 ASSEGLAGSYNEQF
NA TRBJ2-7 TRBV6-5 ASTGTPYEQY
NA TRBJ2-5 TRBV28 ASSPYTGQAQETQY
NA TRBJ2-1 TRBV29-1 SVGRGNEQF
NA TRBJ2-5 TRBV13 ASSTGLAGVETQY
NA TRBJ2-5 TRBV7-2 ASSPGLAAYQETQY
NA TRBJ1-1 TRBV7-8 ASSLRRSAGEGEAF
NA TRBJ1-4 TRBV6-1 ASAGLTNEKLF
NA TRBJ1-3 TRBV7-7 ASSPGTGNTIY
NA TRBJ2-1 TRBV10-1 ASSARTNWDEQF
NA TRBJ2-1 TRBV6-1 ASSEAAGTYNEQF
once TRBJ2-4 TRBV4-1 ASSQVQGGTGNIQY